The text below deals with one T cell receptor beta chain. Its antigen remains unidentified. Base qualities are not recorded, but no much larger clone differs from it by a single base. Via the germline V gene, CDR1 is MNHEY and CDR2 SVGAGI. At the junction V is shortened by 11 bases and J by 7 bases; bases outside the gene matches: 8. The CDR3 covers 12 residues, taking in both the cysteine and the phenylalanine. The CDR3 DNA has 36 bases and is translated from base 1. The data belong to a study of blood T cell repertoires in COVID-19 (dated by TCRdb to 2018 to 2020). Context from the whole study: Collaborator samples came from the United States, Italy and Spain and covered acute and convalescent phases of COVID-19. The material from the prospective study consisted of cDNA or gDNA derived from T cells, B-cell-depleted T cells, or PBMCs. Deeply sampled blood TCRbeta repertoires from subjects exposed to, actively infected with, or recovered from COVID-19 were included in the dataset. The sample metadata nearly always contained a de-identified subject ID, COVID-19 status, age in years and sex. HLA class I and class II types, where available, came from metadata supplied by the sample provider rather than from assay-based typing. Samples came from the ongoing ImmuneRACE study (first 160 participants) plus 1,254 subjects from 6 global collaborators. A freely available public database, intended as a resource for researchers studying the immune response to SARS-CoV-2, is where the repertoires were released. Overall study outcomes, separate from this receptor: How much clinical and demographic metadata was included differed by source and by participant, and the metadata was provided uncurated.

Participants in the prospective study were enrolled through a virtual design, were aged roughly 18 to 90 years, and lived in roughly 25 United States geographic areas. In the prospective study, participants were assigned to cohorts based on the clinical history participants reported in a screening survey and a study questionnaire. Exposed participants had been in contact, within 2 weeks of entering the study, with a person who had a PCR-confirmed or clinician-diagnosed case of COVID-19. In the prospective study, mobile phlebotomists collected whole blood, serum and a nasopharyngeal or oropharyngeal swab from each participant. Prospective study participants could optionally give additional blood draws and questionnaires over an approximately two-month period. Before DNA extraction, prospective study blood samples were shipped either frozen or at room temperature. The immunoSEQ Assay, a bias-controlled multiplex PCR, was used to amplify TCRbeta CDR3 regions from genomic DNA. Per the authors' processing: The number of nucleated cells in each sample was estimated by amplification of reference gene primers within the assay. Sequence reads were collapsed and filtered to measure the absolute abundance of every unique TCRbeta CDR3 rearrangement. For each sample, productive Simpson clonality was calculated by taking the square root of Simpson's diversity index across productive rearrangements. TCRdb re-hosts the immuneACCESS table, in-frame sequences only. Its copies lack some clones; in the studies checked, an unresolved V gene accounts for under half of them, and the cause for the rest is not known. V, J and clone size derive from that table, while D and trimming were established from the DNA sequence. This sample holds 300,000 to 350,000 clones; 88% were observed only once. Jointly, the top ten make up approximately 1% of the sample.

This receptor chain uses TRBV6-5 and TRBJ1-2; 9 central bases correspond to TRBD1. The sequenced sample was PBMCs or T cells enriched from blood (not recorded which). This clonotype was obtained from a woman in her thirties who had been exposed to COVID-19. CDR3 region: CASGDRAFGYTF. The base sequence is TGTGCCTCGGGGGACAGGGCGTTTGGCTACACCTTC.